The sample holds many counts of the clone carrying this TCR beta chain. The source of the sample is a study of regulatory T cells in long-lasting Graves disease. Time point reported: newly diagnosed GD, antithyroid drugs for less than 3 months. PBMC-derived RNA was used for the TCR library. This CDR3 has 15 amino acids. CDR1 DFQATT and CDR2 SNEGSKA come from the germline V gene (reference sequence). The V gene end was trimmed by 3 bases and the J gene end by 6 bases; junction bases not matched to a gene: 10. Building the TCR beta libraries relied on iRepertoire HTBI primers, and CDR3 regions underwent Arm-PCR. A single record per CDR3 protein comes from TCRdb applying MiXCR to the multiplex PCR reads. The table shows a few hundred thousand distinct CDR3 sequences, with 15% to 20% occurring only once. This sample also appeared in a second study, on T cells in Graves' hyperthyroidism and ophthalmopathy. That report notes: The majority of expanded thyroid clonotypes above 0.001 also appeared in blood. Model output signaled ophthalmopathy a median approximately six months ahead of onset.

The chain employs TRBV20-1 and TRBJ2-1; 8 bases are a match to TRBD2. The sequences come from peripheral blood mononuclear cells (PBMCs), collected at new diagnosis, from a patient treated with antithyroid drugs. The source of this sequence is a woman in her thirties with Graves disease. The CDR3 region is CSASKMAGGSNEQFF. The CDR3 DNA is TGCAGTGCTAGTAAGATGGCGGGGGGATCCAATGAGCAGTTCTTC.